This paragraph reports one TCR beta chain. The data are from a study of blood T cell repertoires in COVID-19. Study as a whole: Sources were T cells, B-cell-depleted T cells, or PBMCs; the material itself was cDNA or gDNA.

The ends were cut back, 4 bases at V and 12 bases at J, with 20 bases in the middle. Germline CDR1 reads SGHTS; CDR2 reads YDEGEE. This CDR3 contains 14 residues. Original handling: Reference gene primer amplification gave estimated nucleated cell counts. Assay used: immunoSEQ multiplex PCR; TCRdb lists only in-frame clones, some missing. D and trimming were read from the DNA, whereas the V and J calls and clone size are those reported in that table. Of 300,000 to 350,000 clones in the sample, approximately 88% are singletons; the top ten hold approximately 9.3%. Seattle patient enrollment occurred during active infection, with longitudinal follow-up thereafter.

The chain links TRBV5-8 to TRBJ2-1, with D possibly being TRBD1 (6 bases). The source of this sequence is a man between 25 and 39 years old with COVID-19, enrolled during active disease. The sample consisted of peripheral blood. The CDR3 protein is CASSTPPGVLGQFF. CDR3 in DNA: TGTGCCAGCAGCACGCCGCCAGGGGTCTTAGGGCAGTTCTTC.